Included here is one T cell receptor beta chain sequence, with context. The data were taken from a study of Ad26.COV2.S vaccination and SARS-CoV-2 variants. Germline lookup yields CDR1 LNHNV and CDR2 YYDKDF (reference sequence). CDR3 length: 15 residues. Trimming left V 0 bases short and J 3 bases short, with 12 bases between. Treatment given: 15 to 20 received Ad26.COV2.S at low or high dose, single or two shots; five or six received placebo; per-sample allocation not given. Each sample was drawn 63 days after the first injection (of vaccine or placebo). Clones were read by immunoSEQ multiplex PCR, and TCRdb kept only the in-frame ones, dropping some. The sample includes 440,000 or so clones, roughly 91% of them seen just once.

The sequencing used peripheral blood, collected in a trial of Ad26.COV2.S vaccine versus placebo. The chain joins TRBV15 to TRBJ2-7; perhaps D is TRBD1 or TRBD2 (5 bases each). This clonotype originated in a person aged 18 to 59 who received the Ad26.COV2.S COVID-19 vaccine or a placebo. CDR3 amino acids: CATSRDGVRGYEQYF. The CDR3 DNA follows: TGTGCCACCAGCAGAGATGGGGTGAGGGGCTACGAGCAGTACTTC.